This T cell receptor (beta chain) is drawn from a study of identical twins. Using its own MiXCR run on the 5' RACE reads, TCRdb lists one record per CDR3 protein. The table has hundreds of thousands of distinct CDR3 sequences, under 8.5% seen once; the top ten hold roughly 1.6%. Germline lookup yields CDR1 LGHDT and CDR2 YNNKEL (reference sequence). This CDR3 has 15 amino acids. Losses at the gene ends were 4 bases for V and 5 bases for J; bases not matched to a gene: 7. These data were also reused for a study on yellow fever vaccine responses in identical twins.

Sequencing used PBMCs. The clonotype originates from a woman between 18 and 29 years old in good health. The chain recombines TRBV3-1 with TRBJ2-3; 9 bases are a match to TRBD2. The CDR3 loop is CASSLRGLAGDTQYF. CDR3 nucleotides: TGTGCCAGCAGCCTCCGGGGACTAGCAGGAGATACGCAGTATTTT.